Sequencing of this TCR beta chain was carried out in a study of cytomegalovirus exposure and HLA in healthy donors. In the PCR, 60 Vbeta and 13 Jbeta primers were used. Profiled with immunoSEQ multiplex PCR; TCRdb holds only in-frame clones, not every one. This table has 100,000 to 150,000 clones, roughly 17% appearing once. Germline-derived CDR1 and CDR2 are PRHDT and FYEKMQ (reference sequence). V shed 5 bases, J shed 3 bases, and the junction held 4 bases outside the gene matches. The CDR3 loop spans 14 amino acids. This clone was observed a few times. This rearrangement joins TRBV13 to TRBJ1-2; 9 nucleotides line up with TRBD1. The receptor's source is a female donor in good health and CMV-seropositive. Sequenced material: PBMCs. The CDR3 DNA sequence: TGTGCCAGCAGCAAAGGACAGGGGCACTATGGCTACACCTTC. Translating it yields CASSKGQGHYGYTF.